The sequence of this TCR beta chain was determined in a study of blood T cells in healthy people across ages. Study-level background: There was about one barcoded beta molecule captured by template switching per two T cells.

The donors, healthy Caucasians from Russia, were aged roughly 6 to 90. Study-level findings and limits: Those diversity estimates obtained from one million T cells were thought to be underestimates.

For this clonotype: No antigen is known for it.

The authors ran a second PCR of 7 to 11 cycles using a sample-barcoded 5' primer and a J-beta primer mix. Sequencing of every sample gave 3 million or more CDR3-containing paired-end reads. In TCRdb, the 5' RACE reads were re-called with MiXCR into one record per CDR3 protein. The data contain about 1,400,000 distinct CDR3 sequences, almost 60% of them singletons. CDR1 is SGDLS, CDR2 YYNGEE, per germline. Trimming removed 1 base at V and 4 bases at J, with 8 bases between. This CDR3 comprises 13 residues. The chain couples TRBV9 to TRBJ1-1, with D unclear. The specimen sequenced was blood. This sequence originates from a man between 18 and 35 years old in good health. The CDR3 region has the DNA TGTGCCAGCAGCGTAATTGGAGGCACTGAAGCTTTCTTT. Protein product: CASSVIGGTEAFF.